This is a list of T cell receptor beta chains from one sample in a study of OX40 agonist ivuxolimab in advanced cancers. Generated by immunoSEQ multiplex PCR, the TCRdb table keeps only in-frame clones and is missing some. The repertoire consists of roughly 46,000 clones, with approximately 91% occurring once and the leading ten covering 12%. This material consisted of CD4+ or CD8+ T cells sorted from blood, taken in a trial of the OX40 agonist ivuxolimab. The receptor set was obtained from an adult with an advanced solid tumor such as melanoma, head and neck, liver or kidney cancer. The CDR3 runs from the conserved cysteine through the conserved F or W. Fields, in order: clone size, D gene, V gene, J gene, CDR3 length, CDR3 DNA, CDR3 protein. A D gene is named only where the DNA matches it firmly. Rows give clone size only sometimes, using once, few, many, or a class for an expanded clone.

clone size: once
D gene: NA
V gene: TRBV4-3
J gene: TRBJ2-7
CDR3 length: 15
CDR3 DNA: TGCGCCAGCAGCCAAGATTGGGGTACTGCCTACGAGCAGTACTTC
CDR3 protein: CASSQDWGTAYEQYF

clone size: NA
D gene: TRBD1
V gene: TRBV11-2
J gene: TRBJ2-1
CDR3 length: 15
CDR3 DNA: TGTGCCAGCAGCTTAGGAGGGGGCCCCCAGGATGAGCAGTTCTTC
CDR3 protein: CASSLGGGPQDEQFF

clone size: NA
D gene: NA
V gene: TRBV21-1
J gene: TRBJ2-1
CDR3 length: 17
CDR3 DNA: TGTGCCAGCAGCAAAGGGACTAGCGAGAGCTCCTACAATGAGCAGTTCTTC
CDR3 protein: CASSKGTSESSYNEQFF

clone size: NA
D gene: TRBD1
V gene: TRBV27
J gene: TRBJ2-7
CDR3 length: 14
CDR3 DNA: TGTGCCACCGCCCCGGGACAGGGTTTCTACGAGCAGTACTTC
CDR3 protein: CATAPGQGFYEQYF

clone size: NA
D gene: NA
V gene: TRBV5-4
J gene: TRBJ2-3
CDR3 length: 13
CDR3 DNA: TGTGCCAGCAGCTTGGGGGGGGAAGATACGCAGTATTTT
CDR3 protein: CASSLGGEDTQYF

clone size: NA
D gene: NA
V gene: TRBV29-1
J gene: TRBJ2-7
CDR3 length: 12
CDR3 DNA: TGCAGCGTATCGGACAGCTCCTACGAGCAGTACTTC
CDR3 protein: CSVSDSSYEQYF

clone size: NA
D gene: TRBD1
V gene: TRBV29-1
J gene: TRBJ1-1
CDR3 length: 14
CDR3 DNA: TGCAGCGGCCGTACGGGACAGGGGGCAACTGAAGCTTTCTTT
CDR3 protein: CSGRTGQGATEAFF

clone size: NA
D gene: TRBD1
V gene: TRBV13
J gene: TRBJ2-7
CDR3 length: 14
CDR3 DNA: TGTGCCAGCAGCCTCCGGGACAGGGCCTACGAGCAGTACTTC
CDR3 protein: CASSLRDRAYEQYF

clone size: NA
D gene: NA
V gene: TRBV11-1
J gene: TRBJ1-4
CDR3 length: 15
CDR3 DNA: TGTGCCAGCAGCCACCTCGGACACAGAAATGAAAAACTGTTTTTT
CDR3 protein: CASSHLGHRNEKLFF

clone size: once
D gene: NA
V gene: TRBV19
J gene: TRBJ2-1
CDR3 length: 12
CDR3 DNA: TGTGCCAGTAGTATAGCAGTGAATGAGCAGTTCTTC
CDR3 protein: CASSIAVNEQFF

clone size: NA
D gene: NA
V gene: TRBV5-1
J gene: TRBJ1-1
CDR3 length: 15
CDR3 DNA: TGCGCCAGCAGCTTGTCCCCAGGGATGAACACTGAAGCTTTCTTT
CDR3 protein: CASSLSPGMNTEAFF

clone size: NA
D gene: NA
V gene: TRBV13
J gene: TRBJ2-3
CDR3 length: 11
CDR3 DNA: TGTGCCAGCAGTTTCTCTCATACGCAGTATTTT
CDR3 protein: CASSFSHTQYF

clone size: NA
D gene: TRBD2
V gene: TRBV13
J gene: TRBJ2-5
CDR3 length: 15
CDR3 DNA: TGTGCCAGCAGACGTAGCGGGGAGCCTATCGAGACCCAGTACTTC
CDR3 protein: CASRRSGEPIETQYF

clone size: NA
D gene: TRBD2
V gene: TRBV11-2
J gene: TRBJ2-1
CDR3 length: 14
CDR3 DNA: TGTGCCAGCAGGGCGGGAGGGCCTGTTAATGAGCAGTTCTTC
CDR3 protein: CASRAGGPVNEQFF

clone size: NA
D gene: NA
V gene: TRBV30
J gene: TRBJ2-5
CDR3 length: 14
CDR3 DNA: TGTGCCTGGAGTGTCTATGAAACCATAGAGACCCAGTACTTC
CDR3 protein: CAWSVYETIETQYF

clone size: NA
D gene: NA
V gene: TRBV28
J gene: TRBJ2-7
CDR3 length: 12
CDR3 DNA: TGTGCCAGCAGCCCAGGACACTCCGAGCAGTACTTC
CDR3 protein: CASSPGHSEQYF

clone size: NA
D gene: NA
V gene: TRBV19
J gene: TRBJ2-7
CDR3 length: 16
CDR3 DNA: TGTGCCAGTAGTATATCCCAGGGAAGGAGAGGCTACGAGCAGTACTTC
CDR3 protein: CASSISQGRRGYEQYF

clone size: NA
D gene: NA
V gene: TRBV4-1
J gene: TRBJ2-1
CDR3 length: 14
CDR3 DNA: TGCGCCAGCAAGCCCCGGGACAAGTACAATGAGCAGTTCTTC
CDR3 protein: CASKPRDKYNEQFF

clone size: NA
D gene: NA
V gene: TRBV7-9
J gene: TRBJ2-7
CDR3 length: 13
CDR3 DNA: TGTGCCAGCAGCCCAGACGGACCCTACGAGCAGTACTTC
CDR3 protein: CASSPDGPYEQYF

clone size: NA
D gene: NA
V gene: TRBV6-6
J gene: TRBJ1-4
CDR3 length: 14
CDR3 DNA: TGTGCCAGCAGTTACATAGGGTTAAATGAAAAACTGTTTTTT
CDR3 protein: CASSYIGLNEKLFF

clone size: NA
D gene: TRBD2
V gene: TRBV14
J gene: TRBJ2-1
CDR3 length: 21
CDR3 DNA: TGTGCCAGCAGCCACCTCCCGCGTGCGGGACTAGCGGCTAGCTCCTACAATGAGCAGTTCTTC
CDR3 protein: CASSHLPRAGLAASSYNEQFF

clone size: NA
D gene: TRBD1
V gene: TRBV6-6
J gene: TRBJ2-7
CDR3 length: 14
CDR3 DNA: TGTGCCATCAGTGATCCCCGGGACAGCTACGAGCAGTACTTC
CDR3 protein: CAISDPRDSYEQYF

clone size: NA
D gene: NA
V gene: TRBV9
J gene: TRBJ2-1
CDR3 length: 15
CDR3 DNA: TGTGCCAGCAGCGTAGCGAGGGGGGCCTACAATGAGCAGTTCTTC
CDR3 protein: CASSVARGAYNEQFF

clone size: NA
D gene: TRBD1
V gene: TRBV5-5
J gene: TRBJ2-7
CDR3 length: 14
CDR3 DNA: TGTGCCAGCAGCTTCGGGACAGGAACCTACGAGCAGTACTTC
CDR3 protein: CASSFGTGTYEQYF

clone size: NA
D gene: NA
V gene: TRBV12-2
J gene: TRBJ1-1
CDR3 length: 13
CDR3 DNA: TGTGCAAGTCGCTTAGGAGAGGAGGAGGAAGCTTTCTTT
CDR3 protein: CASRLGEEEEAFF

clone size: NA
D gene: TRBD1
V gene: TRBV28
J gene: TRBJ1-1
CDR3 length: 15
CDR3 DNA: TGTGCCAGCAGTTTTGGACAGGGGCTGAACACTGAAGCTTTCTTT
CDR3 protein: CASSFGQGLNTEAFF

clone size: once
D gene: NA
V gene: TRBV9
J gene: TRBJ2-5
CDR3 length: 11
CDR3 DNA: TGTGCCAGCAGCCTGGGAGAGACCCAGTACTTC
CDR3 protein: CASSLGETQYF

clone size: NA
D gene: NA
V gene: TRBV5-4
J gene: TRBJ2-2
CDR3 length: 15
CDR3 DNA: TGTGCCAGCAGCCCGTCTAGCCCCGAAGCCGGGGAGCTGTTTTTT
CDR3 protein: CASSPSSPEAGELFF

clone size: NA
D gene: TRBD1
V gene: TRBV7-3
J gene: TRBJ2-6
CDR3 length: 16
CDR3 DNA: TGTGCCAGCAGTCCAAACCAGGGGGCTGGGGCCAACGTCCTGACTTTC
CDR3 protein: CASSPNQGAGANVLTF

clone size: NA
D gene: TRBD1
V gene: TRBV5-6
J gene: TRBJ2-7
CDR3 length: 14
CDR3 DNA: TGTGCCAGCAGCTCCGGGACAGGAGTCTACGAGCAGTACTTC
CDR3 protein: CASSSGTGVYEQYF

clone size: NA
D gene: NA
V gene: TRBV27
J gene: TRBJ1-6
CDR3 length: 14
CDR3 DNA: TGTGCCAGCAGTCTTTCCGGGATATTTGGACCCCTCCACTTT
CDR3 protein: CASSLSGIFGPLHF

clone size: NA
D gene: TRBD1
V gene: TRBV12-5
J gene: TRBJ2-6
CDR3 length: 18
CDR3 DNA: TGTGCTAGTGGTTTGGTAAGGGGGCCGTGCTCTGGGGCCAACGTCCTGACTTTC
CDR3 protein: CASGLVRGPCSGANVLTF

clone size: NA
D gene: TRBD1
V gene: TRBV9
J gene: TRBJ1-4
CDR3 length: 14
CDR3 DNA: TGTGCCAGCAGCGAGAGACAGGGGAGTGAAAAACTGTTTTTT
CDR3 protein: CASSERQGSEKLFF

clone size: NA
D gene: NA
V gene: TRBV4-1
J gene: TRBJ1-4
CDR3 length: 13
CDR3 DNA: TGCGCCAGCAGCCAAGATCTTGATGAAAAACTGTTTTTT
CDR3 protein: CASSQDLDEKLFF

clone size: NA
D gene: TRBD2
V gene: TRBV4-1
J gene: TRBJ2-3
CDR3 length: 14
CDR3 DNA: TGCGCCAGTGGACTAGCGGGAGAGGTAGATACGCAGTATTTT
CDR3 protein: CASGLAGEVDTQYF

clone size: NA
D gene: TRBD2
V gene: TRBV12-5
J gene: TRBJ2-1
CDR3 length: 16
CDR3 DNA: TGTGCTAGCTCGGGACTAGCGGGAGTATCCTACAATGAGCAGTTCTTC
CDR3 protein: CASSGLAGVSYNEQFF

clone size: NA
D gene: TRBD1
V gene: TRBV28
J gene: TRBJ2-7
CDR3 length: 12
CDR3 DNA: TGTGCCAGCAGAGGGACAGCCTACGAGCAGTACTTC
CDR3 protein: CASRGTAYEQYF

clone size: NA
D gene: NA
V gene: TRBV14
J gene: TRBJ1-2
CDR3 length: 13
CDR3 DNA: TGTGCCAGCAGCCCTGGGACAAATTATGGCTACACCTTC
CDR3 protein: CASSPGTNYGYTF

clone size: NA
D gene: TRBD1
V gene: TRBV27
J gene: TRBJ1-2
CDR3 length: 13
CDR3 DNA: TGTGCCAGCAAAACAGGGGCCAACTATGGCTACACCTTC
CDR3 protein: CASKTGANYGYTF

clone size: NA
D gene: TRBD2
V gene: TRBV19
J gene: TRBJ2-2
CDR3 length: 18
CDR3 DNA: TGTGCCAGTAGTATAACCCTATTGGGGGGGGAGAACACCGGGGAGCTGTTTTTT
CDR3 protein: CASSITLLGGENTGELFF

clone size: once
D gene: NA
V gene: TRBV19
J gene: TRBJ2-1
CDR3 length: 13
CDR3 DNA: TGTGCCAGTAGTCGGGGGACCCCCAATGAGCAGTTCTTC
CDR3 protein: CASSRGTPNEQFF

clone size: NA
D gene: NA
V gene: TRBV13
J gene: TRBJ2-7
CDR3 length: 14
CDR3 DNA: TGTGCCAGCAGCTGGGGAAGGGGGGGCTACGAGCAGTACTTC
CDR3 protein: CASSWGRGGYEQYF

clone size: NA
D gene: NA
V gene: TRBV19
J gene: TRBJ1-2
CDR3 length: 14
CDR3 DNA: TGTGCCAGTAGTCCCGCGATAGCTCATTATGGCTACACCTTC
CDR3 protein: CASSPAIAHYGYTF

clone size: NA
D gene: NA
V gene: TRBV6-5
J gene: TRBJ1-1
CDR3 length: 13
CDR3 DNA: TGTGCCAGCAGTTACTCGAAGGACGGGAGGGCTTTCTTT
CDR3 protein: CASSYSKDGRAFF

clone size: NA
D gene: NA
V gene: TRBV4-3
J gene: TRBJ2-2
CDR3 length: 15
CDR3 DNA: TGCGCCAGCAGCCAAGATGGGGGGAACACCGGGGAGCTGTTTTTT
CDR3 protein: CASSQDGGNTGELFF